These 26 T cell receptor beta chains were sequenced from one sample in a study of cytomegalovirus exposure and HLA in healthy donors. 13 Jbeta primers and 60 Vbeta primers were used for the PCR. Produced via immunoSEQ multiplex PCR; TCRdb's table is partial and in-frame only. The sample has 130,000 or so clones. Material: PBMCs. These TCRs come from a woman aged 18-29 years in good health and CMV-seronegative.

The chain carries TRBV6-5 and TRBJ2-7; unclear D gene. The CDR3 has 13 amino acids. The germline gives CDR1 MNHEY, CDR2 SVGAGI. The V end was cut by 4 bases, the J end by 6 bases, with 13 bases between. CDR3 in DNA: TGTGCCAGCAGTTCCTCCCCTGAGAGCGAGCAGTACGTC. It encodes CASSSSPESEQYV.

The genes are TRBV29-1 and TRBJ1-1; D unclear. Germline CDR1 is SQVTM and CDR2 is ANQGSEA. CDR3 length: 14 amino acids. V lost 5 bases, J lost 3 bases, and 16 bases lay in between. Here the CDR3 reads CSVLSPGSHTEAFF. In DNA form, the CDR3 reads TGCAGCGTTCTTAGCCCGGGGTCACACACTGAAGCTTTCTTT.

This rearrangement joins TRBV10-3 to TRBJ2-5; 11 nucleotides agree with TRBD1. Germline CDR1 and CDR2: ENHRY and SYGVKD. The ends lost 4 bases at V and 4 bases at J; junction bases unmatched: 8. The CDR3 sequence is 16 residues long. The CDR3 DNA is TGTGCCATCAGTGCCAGGACAGGGGGCGGAGGAGAGACCCAGTACTTC. It translates to CAISARTGGGGETQYF.

The chain is built from TRBV5-5 and TRBJ2-7; a possible D gene is TRBD2 (5 bases). Between the trimmed V and J ends, which lost 2 bases and 1 base, there was a span of 13 bases. The CDR3 covers 15 residues. Per the germline V gene, CDR1 is SGHKS and CDR2 is YYEKEE (reference sequence). The CDR3 bases are TGTGCCAGCAGCTTTAGACTAAGCTTGTCCTACGAGCAGTACGTC. The encoded protein is CASSFRLSLSYEQYV.

V gene TRBV19 combines with J gene TRBJ1-5, with D perhaps matching TRBD1 (6 bases). V was clipped by 6 bases and J by 0 bases, with 12 bases between them. The CDR3 covers 15 residues. Germline CDR1 is LNHDA and CDR2 is SQIVND (reference sequence). CDR3 in DNA: TGTGCCAGTAGCCAACCAGGGGCTAGCAATCAGCCCCAGCATTTT. It specifies CASSQPGASNQPQHF.

V usage is TRBV4-2 and J usage is TRBJ2-5; TRBD2 might be the D (6 bases). The V gene's germline CDR1 is LGHNA and CDR2 YNFKEQ. The CDR3 covers 13 residues. V shed 7 bases and J shed 1 base, with 10 bases lying between them. CDR3: CASKEGGQETQYF. The CDR3 bases are TGTGCCAGCAAGGAGGGAGGCCAAGAGACCCAGTACTTC.

The chain recombines TRBV9 with TRBJ1-2; a possible D gene is TRBD1 (5 bases). Trimming stripped 2 bases from V and 2 bases from J, with 13 bases between. CDR1 SGDLS and CDR2 YYNGEE come from the germline V gene. This CDR3 spans 15 amino acids. The CDR3 DNA sequence: TGTGCCAGCAGCGTTGGGCAGGGTGGAAACTATGGCTACACCTTC. This gives the protein CASSVGQGGNYGYTF. Variable domain in full (rest from reference TRBV9 and TRBJ1-2): DSGVTQTPKHLITATGQRVTLRCSPRSGDLSVYWYQQSLDQGLQFLIQYYNGEERAKGNILERFSAQQFPDLHSELNLSSLELGDSALYFCASSVGQGGNYGYTFGSGTRLTVV.

This sequence joins TRBV6-4 and TRBJ2-3, with 7 bases matching TRBD1. CDR1 is MRHNA and CDR2 is SNTAGT in the germline V gene. CDR3 length: 15 residues. Trimming at V came to 6 bases and at J to 0 bases, leaving 6 bases not matched to a gene. The CDR3 loop reads CASSPGTASTDTQYF. CDR3 DNA: TGTGCCAGCAGCCCCGGGACAGCTAGCACAGATACGCAGTATTTT.

The rearrangement uses TRBV7-3 and TRBJ1-1; possible D gene TRBD1, 6 bases. The ends were cut back, 5 bases at V and 6 bases at J, with 13 bases in the middle. Germline V gives CDR1 SGHTA, CDR2 FQGTGA. CDR3 length equals 13 residues. Written as DNA, the CDR3 is TGTGCCAGCAGCCTTACAGGGAGGGCTGAAGCTTTCTTT. Protein: CASSLTGRAEAFF.

In regard to this clone: The same CDR3 is also encoded by other DNA sequences in this sample. The chain couples TRBV27 to TRBJ2-5, with TRBD1 matching over 7 bases. Germline assignment: CDR1 MNHEY and CDR2 SMNVEV (reference sequence). V was clipped by 5 bases and J by 2 bases; unmatched bases: 14. This CDR3 has 17 amino acids. The CDR3 DNA is TGTGCCAGCAGTCCCCGCCGAGGGGGCGCAAGGCAAGAGACCCAGTACTTC. This gives the protein CASSPRRGGARQETQYF.

The rearrangement links TRBV13 to TRBJ2-5; D unclear. Trimming removed 3 bases at V and 0 bases at J, with 2 bases between. The CDR3 is 12 residues long. Germline CDR1 and CDR2: PRHDT and FYEKMQ (reference sequence). The CDR3 region has the DNA TGTGCCAGCAGCTTCGACCAAGAGACCCAGTACTTC. Its protein is CASSFDQETQYF.

This rearrangement joins TRBV30 to TRBJ1-3; D is perhaps TRBD1 (5 bases). There are 12 residues in the CDR3. Per germline, CDR1 GTSNPN and CDR2 SVGIG (reference sequence). Trimming took 7 bases from V and 4 from J, leaving 11 bases between them. The CDR3 nucleotides read TGTGCCTTGGGGCGGGGGGGAAACACCATATATTTT. Translation: CALGRGGNTIYF.

V gene TRBV6-1 combines with J gene TRBJ2-1; 11 bases map to TRBD2. Unmatched junction bases numbered 5, after V lost 6 bases and J lost 4 bases. CDR1 and CDR2 from the germline V gene are MNHNS and SASEGT. CDR3 length equals 15 residues. The CDR3 coding sequence is TGTGCCAGCAGCTCCGGACTAGCGGGTTACAATGAGCAGTTCTTC. As protein: CASSSGLAGYNEQFF.

V and J are TRBV28 and TRBJ1-5; 7 bases match TRBD1. The V segment lost 5 bases and the J segment 7 bases; nucleotides outside the gene matches: 11. The CDR3 is made up of 15 amino acids. Germline CDR1 MDHEN, CDR2 SYDVKM. The CDR3 reads CASSPGTAYHQPQHF. DNA for the CDR3: TGTGCCAGCAGTCCCGGGACAGCGTATCACCAGCCCCAGCATTTT.

This chain connects TRBV5-4 to TRBJ1-6; 12 nucleotides align to TRBD1. CDR3 size: 15 residues. J lost 10 bases, V lost 3 bases, and 5 bases had no gene match. Germline CDR1 reads SGHNT; CDR2 reads YYREEE (reference sequence). CDR3 protein: CASSYRDRGRSPLHF. Here the CDR3 DNA reads TGTGCCAGCAGCTACCGGGACAGGGGGCGATCACCCCTCCACTTT.

The rearrangement links TRBV21-1 to TRBJ2-7; no DNA check was done on the table's D call, TRBD1. TRBV21-1 is listed as a pseudogene. This CDR3 spans 16 amino acids. The CDR3 coding sequence is TGTGCCAGCAGCAAAGCTCGGGCAGGGATAACCTACGAGCAGTACGTC. It yields the protein CASSKARAGITYEQYV.

The rearrangement uses TRBV15 and TRBJ1-5; 7 bases match TRBD1. With 5 bases clipped from V and 5 bases from J, the junction kept 6 bases outside the gene matches. The CDR3 is 14 residues long. Germline lookup yields CDR1 LNHNV and CDR2 YYDKDF (reference sequence). The CDR3 is CATSQTGSDQPQHF. CDR3 nucleotides: TGTGCCACCAGCCAGACAGGGTCCGATCAGCCCCAGCATTTT.

The chain uses TRBV29-1 and TRBJ2-2, with TRBD1 matching over 7 bases. The germline CDR1 and CDR2 sequences are SQVTM and ANQGSEA. V trimming: 7 bases; J trimming: 5 bases; junction bases outside the gene matches: 7. There are 13 residues in the CDR3. In DNA, the CDR3 is TGCAGCGCCGGGACAGCGCTTACCGGGGAGCTGTTTTTT. Its translation is CSAGTALTGELFF.

The V call is TRBV19, the J call TRBJ2-2; 7 positions match TRBD1. Germline CDR1 LNHDA, CDR2 SQIVND (reference sequence). V was pared by 6 bases and J by 3 bases, with 7 bases of the junction left unmatched. The CDR3 runs 15 residues. In DNA form, the CDR3 reads TGTGCCAGTAGATCAAGGGACAGATACACCGGGGAGCTGTTTTTT. It codes for CASRSRDRYTGELFF.

The chain is built from TRBV4-3 and TRBJ2-3; 10 nucleotides match TRBD1. V was clipped by 0 bases and J by 3 bases; unmatched bases: 9. Germline CDR1 is LGHNA and CDR2 is YSLEER. The CDR3 extends over 18 amino acids. This CDR3 is CASSQDWAPGQGTDTQYF. The CDR3 region has the DNA TGCGCCAGCAGCCAAGACTGGGCGCCGGGACAGGGGACAGATACGCAGTATTTT.

The CDR3 DNA follows: TGTGCCAGCAGCGTACTAGGGGGCAAAAACTATGGCTACACCTTC. Its translation: CASSVLGGKNYGYTF. The rearrangement joins TRBV9 to TRBJ1-2; 7 bases line up with TRBD1. The CDR3 length is 15 residues. The J segment lost 2 bases and the V segment lost 1 base, leaving 5 bases of the junction unmatched. CDR1 is SGDLS, CDR2 YYNGEE, per germline.

The chain joins TRBV14 to TRBJ2-7, with D possibly TRBD1 on 5 matching bases. Trimming cost V 5 bases and J 3 bases, with 8 bases left between them. Germline lookup yields CDR1 SGHDN and CDR2 FVKESK. This CDR3 is 12 amino acids long. In nucleotides, the CDR3 is TGTGCCAGCAGCTCCCAGGGCTACGAGCAGTACTTC. Its translation is CASSSQGYEQYF.

CDR3 amino acids: CASTQTDEKLFF. The DNA of the CDR3 is TGTGCCAGCACCCAGACAGATGAAAAACTGTTTTTT. The V and J genes are TRBV2 and TRBJ1-4, with D tentatively TRBD1 (5 bases). The germline gives CDR1 SNHLY, CDR2 FYNNEI. Trimming shortened V by 7 bases and J by 6 bases, and 9 bases separated the two germline ends. The CDR3 totals 12 residues.

This sequence joins TRBV7-2 and TRBJ2-1, with 10 positions matching TRBD2. CDR3 length equals 14 residues. The germline CDR1 and CDR2 sequences are SGHTA and FQGNSA. The V and J ends lost 9 bases and 7 bases, in that order; junction bases with no gene match: 9. CDR3 coding DNA: TGTGCCAGTGGACCGGGACTAGCGATAAATGAGCAGTTCTTC. Its protein product is CASGPGLAINEQFF.

The chain uses TRBV18 and TRBJ1-1, with TRBD1 as a possible D gene (6 bases). Germline-derived CDR1 and CDR2 are KGHSH and LQKENI. This CDR3 is 15 amino acids long. Deletions cut 2 bases from V and 7 bases from J, with 17 bases between. Written as DNA, the CDR3 is TGTGCCAGCTCACCAGCTGGTAATCTGGACAGTGAAGCTTTCTTT. Its translation: CASSPAGNLDSEAFF.

V gene TRBV6-5 combines with J gene TRBJ2-4; no clear D gene. The CDR3 extends over 15 amino acids. Germline CDR1 and CDR2: MNHEY and SVGAGI. The V and J ends lost 0 bases and 5 bases respectively, with 11 bases between them. This CDR3 reads CASSYSKALQNIQYF. CDR3 in DNA: TGTGCCAGCAGTTACTCGAAAGCCCTCCAAAACATTCAGTACTTC.